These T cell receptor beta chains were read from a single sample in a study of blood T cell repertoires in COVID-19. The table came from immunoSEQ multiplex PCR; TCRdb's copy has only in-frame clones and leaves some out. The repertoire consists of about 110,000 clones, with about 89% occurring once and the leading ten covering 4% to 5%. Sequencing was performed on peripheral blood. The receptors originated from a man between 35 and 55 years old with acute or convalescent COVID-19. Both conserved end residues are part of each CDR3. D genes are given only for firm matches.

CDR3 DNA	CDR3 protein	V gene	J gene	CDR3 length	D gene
TGCGCCAGCAGCCAAGAGTCGGGGGGCAGGACTGAAGCTTTCTTT	CASSQESGGRTEAFF	TRBV4-3	TRBJ1-1	15	NA
TGTGCCAGCAGCTTGAATTTGCCTAGGGGGAACACTGAAGCTTTCTTT	CASSLNLPRGNTEAFF	TRBV5-5	TRBJ1-1	16	NA
TGTGCCAGCAGTGAGCCGGGGACAGGGGTCCCGACGTACTTC	CASSEPGTGVPTYF	TRBV6-1	TRBJ2-4	14	TRBD1
TGTGCCAGTAGCACCTCCGGCGGCGGGGGCTCCGGCTACACCTTC	CASSTSGGGGSGYTF	TRBV19	TRBJ1-2	15	NA
TGCGCCAGCAGCAAGGGGACTAGCGGGAGGGAAATCTCCTACGAGCAGTACTTC	CASSKGTSGREISYEQYF	TRBV4-1	TRBJ2-7	18	TRBD2
TGTGCCAGTAGACAGGCGAATGGCAATCAGCCCCAGCATTTT	CASRQANGNQPQHF	TRBV19	TRBJ1-5	14	NA
TGTGCCAGCAGTTACGAAGGACAGGGGGCAGTACGCAAGTACTTC	CASSYEGQGAVRKYF	TRBV6-5	TRBJ2-5	15	TRBD1
TGTGCCAGCAGCCAAGGACAGTACTTCTACAATGAGCAGTTCTTC	CASSQGQYFYNEQFF	TRBV14	TRBJ2-1	15	NA
TGTGCCACCAGCAGAGATCAGGGGGCCAGTCAGCCCCAGCATTTT	CATSRDQGASQPQHF	TRBV15	TRBJ1-5	15	TRBD1
TGTGCTAGTGGTTACACAGGGTACTATGGCTACACCTTC	CASGYTGYYGYTF	TRBV12-5	TRBJ1-2	13	NA
TGTGCCAGCAGTGACAACAGGGAGGGGAACACCGGGGAGCTGTTTTTT	CASSDNREGNTGELFF	TRBV6-1	TRBJ2-2	16	NA
TGTGCCATCAGGAGAGACAGGGGGCCCACTGAAGCTTTCTTT	CAIRRDRGPTEAFF	TRBV10-3	TRBJ1-1	14	TRBD1
TGTGCCAGCAGCTATGACGGTCTAGGCAATCAGCCCCAGCATTTT	CASSYDGLGNQPQHF	TRBV7-9	TRBJ1-5	15	NA
TGTGCCAGCAGCTTAGTTGGCGGGAGTCGGAATGAGCAGTTCTTC	CASSLVGGSRNEQFF	TRBV11-2	TRBJ2-1	15	TRBD2
TGTGCCAGCAGTGACCCCAGGGGGGCGTCAACTAATGAAAAACTGTTTTTT	CASSDPRGASTNEKLFF	TRBV6-1	TRBJ1-4	17	TRBD1
TGTGCCAGCTCACCACCATACGGAAACATCCCGGGGACCCAGTACTTC	CASSPPYGNIPGTQYF	TRBV18	TRBJ2-5	16	NA
TGTGCCAGCAGCCGGATATTAACTAGCGGGGCTACAGATACGCAGTATTTT	CASSRILTSGATDTQYF	TRBV5-6	TRBJ2-3	17	TRBD2